This entry is about one T cell receptor (beta chain). The antigen is unknown. This CDR3 contains 12 residues. The germline CDR1 and CDR2 sequences are MGHDK and SYGVNS. V lost 6 bases and J 2 bases, leaving 4 bases between the germline ends. This sample stems from a study of T cells in localized non-small cell lung cancer. Study-wide findings and caveats: The greatest T cell clonality was found in uninvolved adjacent lung (higher than in tumor). Without multi-region sequencing, intratumor heterogeneity could not be excluded. A median of around 58 clones ranked among the top 100 in tumor appeared in adjacent lung.

It was adjacent lung free of atypia that was taken, at least 2 cm from the tumor margin. Sequenced by immunoSEQ multiplex PCR; TCRdb stores in-frame clones only, minus some. The sample has roughly 670 clones, 20% to 25% seen once. The rearrangement links TRBV25-1 to TRBJ2-2, with D unresolved. This clonotype originated in a woman aged 35-75 years with stage II squamous cell lung carcinoma. The sample consisted of normal lung tissue next to the tumor, taken before any cancer treatment. CDR3 in DNA: TGTGCCAGCAGCAGCAACACCGGGGAGCTGTTTTTT. This gives the protein CASSSNTGELFF.